These 19 T cell receptor beta chains were sequenced from one sample in a study of radiotherapy plus CTLA-4 blockade in lung cancer. Profiling relied on immunoSEQ multiplex PCR, and the TCRdb table lists in-frame clones only, not all of them. Here the sample spans some 100,000 clones, nearly 80% being singletons. Sequences were derived from peripheral blood, sampled from a patient treated with radiotherapy plus ipilimumab. These receptors came from a human donor with non-small cell lung cancer who had a partial response to radiotherapy plus ipilimumab.

The chain employs TRBV18 and TRBJ1-1; D remains ambiguous. CDR3 length: 13 amino acids. The germline CDR1 and CDR2 sequences are KGHSH and LQKENI. V dropped 3 bases and J dropped 4 bases, with 9 bases sitting between them. CDR3 region: CASSPAAVTEAFF. DNA of the CDR3: TGTGCCAGCTCACCGGCTGCAGTCACTGAAGCTTTCTTT.

The rearrangement joins TRBV6-1 to TRBJ1-2, with no clear D. The V gene's germline CDR1 is MNHNS and CDR2 SASEGT. Trimming left V 5 bases short and J 7 bases short, with 14 bases between. The CDR3 runs 13 residues. CDR3 DNA: TGTGCCAGCAGTCCGCTTCCGTCGGGTGGCTACACCTTC. It yields the protein CASSPLPSGGYTF.

This clone showed up just once. V gene TRBV5-1 combines with J gene TRBJ2-1; D is unclear. Between the trimmed V and J ends, which lost 6 bases and 5 bases, there was a span of 15 bases. CDR1 and CDR2 from the germline V gene are SGHRS and YFSETQ. The CDR3 length is 14 residues. The CDR3 coding sequence is TGCGCCAGCATCCCCATCGGGTCTCACAATGAGCAGTTCTTC. As protein: CASIPIGSHNEQFF. The variable domain in full, with the rest retrieved from reference TRBV5-1 and TRBJ2-1, is KAGVTQTPRYLIKTRGQQVTLSCSPISGHRSVSWYQQTPGQGLQFLFEYFSETQRNKGNFPGRFSGRQFSNSRSEMNVSTLELGDSALYLCASIPIGSHNEQFFGPGTRLTVL.

This clone has just one count. The rearrangement uses TRBV7-2 and TRBJ2-1; 13 bases agree with TRBD2. CDR3 length: 16 amino acids. Germline V gene lookup returns CDR1 SGHTA and CDR2 FQGNSA. With 7 bases clipped from V and 7 bases from J, the junction kept 10 bases outside the gene matches. CDR3 in DNA: TGTGCCAGCACCCAACGCCGACTAGCGGGAGGTAATGAGCAGTTCTTC. Its protein product is CASTQRRLAGGNEQFF.

This clone was recorded a few times. The V gene is TRBV6-1, the J gene TRBJ2-7; 14 bases match TRBD2. Germline trimming cut 0 bases from V and 4 bases from J; bases unmatched to any gene: 8. CDR1 is MNHNS, CDR2 SASEGT, per germline. This CDR3 is built from 18 residues. CDR3 residues: CASSEAKGLAGVSYEQYF. Here the CDR3 DNA reads TGTGCCAGCAGTGAAGCGAAGGGACTAGCGGGAGTTTCGTACGAGCAGTACTTC.

The rearrangement links TRBV5-1 to TRBJ2-5; TRBD2 matches 7 bases. The V gene end was trimmed by 0 bases and the J gene end by 4 bases; junction bases not matched to a gene: 9. The CDR3 loop spans 16 amino acids. CDR1 and CDR2 (germline): SGHRS, YFSETQ. DNA of the CDR3: TGCGCCAGCAGCTTGGCCTCGGTAGCGGGTGGAGAGACCCAGTACTTC. It yields the protein CASSLASVAGGETQYF.

This clone has a handful of counts. The chain employs TRBV28 and TRBJ1-1; 9 bases agree with TRBD1. The germline V gene has CDR1 MDHEN and CDR2 SYDVKM. V was pared by 4 bases and J by 4 bases, with 7 bases of the junction left unmatched. The CDR3 has 15 residues. CDR3 sequence (DNA): TGTGCCAGCAGTTACCCTCTGACAGGGGGCACTGAAGCTTTCTTT. It translates to CASSYPLTGGTEAFF.

The chain carries TRBV28 and TRBJ1-1, with 8 bases matching TRBD1. Germline V gene lookup returns CDR1 MDHEN and CDR2 SYDVKM. The CDR3 is 14 residues long. Unmatched junction bases numbered 9, after V lost 11 bases and J lost 1 base. The CDR3 sequence: CARTRTGGNTEAFF. The DNA of the CDR3 is TGTGCCCGCACCCGCACAGGGGGGAACACTGAAGCTTTCTTT.

Remarks on this clone: Other DNA sequences from this sample encode an identical CDR3 as well. The chain links TRBV28 to TRBJ1-2; no definite D call. Germline-derived CDR1 and CDR2 are MDHEN and SYDVKM. The CDR3 is made up of 14 amino acids. V lost 3 bases and J lost 4, with 12 bases in between. CDR3 sequence (DNA): TGTGCCAGCAGTTTTCAATGGGGAGGCTATGGCTACACCTTC. It yields the protein CASSFQWGGYGYTF.

The V call is TRBV28, the J call TRBJ2-3; 15 bases are shared with TRBD2. This CDR3 spans 16 amino acids. V lost 3 bases and J lost 6; bases outside the gene matches: 4. Germline V gene data show CDR1 as MDHEN and CDR2 as SYDVKM. The CDR3, as DNA: TGTGCCAGCAGTTTGGGACTAGCGGGAGGATATGATACGCAGTATTTT. Protein sequence: CASSLGLAGGYDTQYF.

The rearrangement uses TRBV23-1 and TRBJ1-5, with a possible D match to TRBD1 (6 bases). TRBV23-1 is an ORF; its function is uncertain. V lost 4 bases and J lost 1, with 17 bases in between. The CDR3 covers 17 residues. CDR3 sequence: CASSRFTGTSSNQPQHF. In DNA, the CDR3 is TGCGCCAGCAGTCGATTTACTGGGACATCGAGCAATCAGCCCCAGCATTTT.

This chain links TRBV28 with TRBJ1-2, with 9 bases fitting TRBD1. The CDR3 is 15 residues long. V trimming: 6 bases; J trimming: 8 bases; junction bases outside the gene matches: 13. Germline CDR1 and CDR2: MDHEN and SYDVKM. In DNA, the CDR3 is TGTGCCAGCAGCAAACTTGAACAGGGGGCACAAGGCTACACCTTC. It translates to CASSKLEQGAQGYTF.

This chain links TRBV19 with TRBJ1-2, with 8 nucleotides matching TRBD1. Germline assignment: CDR1 LNHDA and CDR2 SQIVND (reference sequence). V was clipped by 6 bases and J by 4 bases; unmatched bases: 7. The CDR3 loop spans 14 amino acids. The DNA for the CDR3 is TGTGCCAGTAGCCCAGTGGACAGGGTCTATGGCTACACCTTC. Translating gives CASSPVDRVYGYTF.

V gene TRBV6-5 combines with J gene TRBJ1-5; D is undetermined. This CDR3 is 14 amino acids long. In germline, CDR1 is MNHEY, CDR2 SVGAGI. V was cut by 4 bases and J by 4 bases, with 11 bases left in between. The DNA for the CDR3 is TGTGCCAGCAGTTCAGTTGGCGGGAATCAGCCCCAGCATTTT. It yields the protein CASSSVGGNQPQHF.

This clone turned up a few times. The chain is built from TRBV2 and TRBJ2-2, with 13 bases lining up with TRBD2. The germline gives CDR1 SNHLY, CDR2 FYNNEI. V dropped 8 bases and J dropped 3; count of bases not matched to a gene: 9. The CDR3 length is 17 residues. CDR3 sequence: CASGGTSGNPYTGELFF. The CDR3 nucleotides are TGTGCCAGCGGGGGGACTAGCGGGAACCCTTACACCGGGGAGCTGTTTTTT. Together with reference TRBV2 and TRBJ2-2, the CDR3 gives the full variable domain: EPEVTQTPSHQVTQMGQEVILRCVPISNHLYFYWYRQILGQKVEFLVSFYNNEISEKSEIFDDQFSVERPDGSNFTLKIRSTKLEDSAMYFCASGGTSGNPYTGELFFGEGSRLTVL.

This clone was counted a few times. The rearrangement links TRBV11-2 to TRBJ2-1; D is ambiguous. This CDR3 spans 13 amino acids. Germline loops: CDR1 SGHAT, CDR2 FQNNGV. V gave up 1 base and J gave up 10 bases, with 11 bases separating them. This chain's CDR3 is CASSLGGLEEQFF. The CDR3 nucleotides read TGTGCCAGCAGCTTAGGAGGTCTCGAGGAGCAGTTCTTC.

The chain has TRBV4-1 and TRBJ2-4; no clear D gene. The CDR3 length is 16 residues. V lost 0 bases to trimming and J lost 0 bases, with 9 bases between them. CDR1 is MGHRA and CDR2 is YSYEKL in the germline V gene. CDR3 DNA: TGCGCCAGCAGCCAAGACCCAGTTCTAGCCAAAAACATTCAGTACTTC. This gives the protein CASSQDPVLAKNIQYF.

The genes are TRBV6-5 and TRBJ2-7; TRBD2 aligns across 7 bases. Germline assignment: CDR1 MNHEY and CDR2 SVGAGI. The ends lost 6 bases at V and 3 bases at J; junction bases unmatched: 8. This CDR3 comprises 14 residues. CDR3 DNA sequence: TGTGCCAGCAGGAGGCGGCGGGAGAGCTACGAGCAGTACTTC. It is translated as CASRRRRESYEQYF.

V and J are TRBV29-1 and TRBJ2-1, with 10 bases aligning to TRBD2. This CDR3 contains 14 residues. V lost 4 bases and J lost 6; bases outside the gene matches: 6. Germline V gives CDR1 SQVTM, CDR2 ANQGSEA. In nucleotides, the CDR3 is TGCAGCGTTGGGGCTAGCGGGAGCCGCAATGAGCAGTTCTTC. It specifies CSVGASGSRNEQFF.